The present TCR beta chain was sequenced within a study of vaccination effects on CD4 cells after COVID-19 (dated by TCRdb to the early 2020s). For context, the study as a whole: Post-vaccine samples across the study were collected a median of 72 days after the second dose, with a range of 14 to 241. SARS-CoV-2 spike-specific CD4+ TCR repertoires were compared before and after mRNA vaccination in COVID-19 convalescent patients and in infection-naive vaccine recipients. Cultures from other donors in the study were sequenced with the Oncomine TCR Beta short-read assay on an Illumina iSeq 100. Altogether, nine to ten COVID-19 convalescent patients and 4 SARS-CoV-2-naive healthy vaccine recipients made up the full study.

About this clone itself: It has no known antigen specificity. No much larger clone exists at a distance of one base, and base qualities are not known.

In the ViraFEST assay, PBMC were stimulated with viral peptide pools, and antigen-specific CD4+ T cell clonotypes were then identified by expansion using TCR sequencing. After around 11 days of culture, CD4+ T cells were isolated with the EasySep CD4+ T cell isolation kit. Each participant received two doses of an mRNA SARS-CoV-2 vaccine, either BNT162b2 or mRNA-1273. Healthy vaccine recipients had no prior SARS-CoV-2 infection, confirmed by negative nucleocapsid antibodies before and after vaccination. Each well held two million PBMC cultured in IMDM containing roughly 5.1% human AB serum, roughly 10 IU/ml IL-2 and gentamicin, along with about 9.5 ug/ml peptides. Half of the culture medium was replaced with fresh IL-2-containing medium on days 3 and 7. Unless noted otherwise, every peptide stimulation condition was grown in triplicate wells. Using Ficoll-Paque Plus gradient centrifugation, PBMC were separated from whole blood and then either used fresh or cryopreserved at -140C. The spike proteins of SARS-CoV-2 and of the common cold coronaviruses HCoV-NL63, HCoV-OC43 and HCoV-229E were spanned by overlapping peptide pools. The QIAamp micro DNA kit was used to extract genomic DNA from the cultured CD4+ T cells.

Library construction relied on the immunoSEQ multiplex PCR assay. DNA from the CD4+ T cells that had been cultured and isolated underwent TCR beta CDR3 sequencing. Concerning the study's data processing: The analysis removed non-productive TCR sequences, trimmed reads to the CDR3 region, and retained only CDR3s that were 7 or more amino acids long. Antigen-specific clonotypes were identified using the MANAFEST web app by comparison of expansion in peptide wells against reference cultures. To be called positive, a clone needed expansion at FDR<0.05 compared with the reference and with all other wells, an odds ratio greater than 5, and a frequency greater than 0.1% in two replicate wells. Clonotypes significantly expanded in SARS-CoV-2 spike wells and in at least one common cold coronavirus spike condition were defined as cross-reactive. Levenshtein distance calculated with the stringdist R package was used to assess CDR3 similarity, and unrooted trees were constructed with ape in R 3.6.1. The clones in this table, taken by TCRdb from immuneACCESS, are in-frame only. Not every clone is retained; where verified, under half of the shortfall comes from an unresolved V gene, and the cause of the rest is unknown. That table gives V, J and clone size, and the DNA gave D and trimming. The table for this sample lists about 32,000 clones; approximately 75% of them were counted only once. Around 10% of the sample comes from the top ten.

Broader findings and caveats from the paper: Only a small number of convalescent patients were included, and no early post-infection timepoints were available, which limited the study. Clones induced by infection and clones induced by vaccination both contracted markedly at late timepoints after vaccination, which fits with T cell responses waning over time. In healthy vaccine recipients, vaccine-induced clones were almost all SARS-CoV-2 mono-reactive, with only 1 of 255 being cross-reactive with common cold coronaviruses.

The sequencing used CD4+ T cells from PBMCs cultured with HCoV-229E spike peptides, collected after COVID-19 vaccination. What the cell subset or site label conveys for this sample: HCoV-229E spike overlapping peptide pool stimulation. The receptor comes from a human donor who received a COVID-19 vaccine.

The sequenced DNA: TGTGCCATCCCGGGCCCCCCAAGACCTGGGGCCAACGTCCTGACTTTC. It translates as CAIPGPPRPGANVLTF. The V gene is TRBV10-3 and the J gene is TRBJ2-6; the D gene remains uncertain. CDR1 ENHRY and CDR2 SYGVKD are derived from the germline V gene. Inclusive of the bounding cysteine and phenylalanine, the CDR3 is 16 residues long. CDR3 DNA is the only sequence kept; it has 48 bases, read in frame from the first base. V and J lose 8 bases and 2 bases, and a span of 16 bases separates them.